The 2 T cell receptor beta chains below were found in one sample sequenced in a study of blood T cells in healthy people across ages. Combining a sample-barcoded 5' primer with a J-beta primer mix, a second PCR ran for roughly 7 to 12 cycles. Via MiXCR, TCRdb re-called the 5' RACE reads, giving one row per CDR3 protein. The sample holds roughly 1,800,000 distinct CDR3 sequences, just under 50% seen once. Sequenced input: blood. The receptors originated from a woman in her 40s in good health.

This clonotype was seen only once. The rearrangement joins TRBV7-2 to TRBJ2-5; D call uncertain. Germline V CDR1 and CDR2: SGHTA, FQGNSA. CDR3 length: 16 residues. Trimming took off 1 base at V and 2 bases at J, with 14 bases between the two ends. This CDR3 is CASSLGFRVVQETQYF. In DNA, the CDR3 is TGTGCCAGCAGCTTAGGGTTTAGGGTAGTTCAAGAGACCCAGTACTTC.

The chain links TRBV18 to TRBJ2-3; 12 bases agree with TRBD2. With V trimmed by 3 bases and J by 4 bases, 5 bases remained unmatched. Germline CDR1 reads KGHSH; CDR2 reads LQKENI. The CDR3 contains 16 residues. The CDR3 region is CASSPLAGGTADTQYF. CDR3 coding DNA: TGTGCCAGCTCACCCCTAGCGGGGGGGACCGCAGATACGCAGTATTTT.